This T cell receptor beta chain was recorded in a study of PD-L1 blockade in urothelial cancer. Time point here: peripheral blood 6 weeks after treatment start. Patients yielded 1 to 8 samples each, pretreatment and on-treatment. Trimming shortened V by 2 bases and J by 6 bases, and 14 bases separated the two germline ends. The CDR3 has 15 amino acids. In germline, CDR1 is SGHTA, CDR2 FQGNSA. Sequencing used immunoSEQ multiplex PCR; TCRdb keeps in-frame clones, though not all of them. Among 25,000 to 35,000 clones, about 79% were seen once, and the ten largest hold about 3.7%. This clonotype originated in a man aged 70 or older with urothelial cancer. The chain carries TRBV7-2 and TRBJ1-5, with D uncertain. The starting material was PBMCs, obtained around atezolizumab (anti-PD-L1) treatment. The chain's CDR3 is CASSLWALKSQPQHF. The DNA for the CDR3 is TGTGCCAGCAGCTTATGGGCATTAAAGAGTCAGCCCCAGCATTTT. The full variable domain, completed using reference TRBV7-2 and TRBJ1-5, is GAGVSQSPSNKVTEKGKDVELRCDPISGHTALYWYRQSLGQGLEFLIYFQGNSAPDKSGLPSDRFSAERTGGSVSTLTIQRTQQEDSAVYLCASSLWALKSQPQHFGDGTRLSIL.